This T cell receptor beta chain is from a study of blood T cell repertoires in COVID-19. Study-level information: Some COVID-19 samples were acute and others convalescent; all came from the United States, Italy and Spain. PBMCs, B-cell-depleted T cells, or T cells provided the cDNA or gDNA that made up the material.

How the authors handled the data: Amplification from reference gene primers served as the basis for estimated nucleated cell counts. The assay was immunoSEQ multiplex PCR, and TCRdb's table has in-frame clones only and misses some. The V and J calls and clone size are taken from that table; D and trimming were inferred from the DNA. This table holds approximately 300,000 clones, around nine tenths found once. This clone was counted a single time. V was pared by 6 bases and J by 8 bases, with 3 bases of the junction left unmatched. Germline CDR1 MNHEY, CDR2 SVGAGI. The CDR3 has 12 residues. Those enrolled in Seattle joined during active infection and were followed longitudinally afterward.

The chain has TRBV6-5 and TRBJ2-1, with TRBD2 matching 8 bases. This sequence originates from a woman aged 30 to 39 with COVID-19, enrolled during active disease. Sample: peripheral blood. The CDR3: CASSPAGDEQFF. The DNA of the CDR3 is TGTGCCAGCAGCCCAGCGGGAGATGAGCAGTTCTTC.